Listed here are 14 T cell receptor beta chains from one sample, sequenced in a study of beta chain features in type 1 diabetes. Expressed TCRB transcripts were sequenced after all isolated RNA was converted to cDNA. This table comes from immunoSEQ multiplex PCR, and its TCRdb copy is limited to in-frame clones, with some not included. Here the sample spans 970,000 or so clones, about a sixth being singletons. Input material: naive CD4+ T cells from blood. All receptors derive from a woman aged 18-30 years in good health.

J is TRBJ2-3 and V is TRBV28, with D maybe TRBD1 (5 bases). The germline V and J ends were trimmed by 6 bases and 2 bases, with 12 bases remaining between them. The CDR3 extends over 14 amino acids. Per germline, CDR1 MDHEN and CDR2 SYDVKM. CDR3 in DNA: TGTGCCAGCAGCGCCGTACAGGCCACAGATACGCAGTATTTT. It specifies CASSAVQATDTQYF.

The genes are TRBV5-5 and TRBJ2-7; 15 nucleotides align to TRBD2. V lost 3 bases to trimming and J lost 3 bases; unmatched junction nucleotides: 4. This CDR3 is 16 amino acids long. From germline, CDR1 is SGHKS and CDR2 YYEKEE (reference sequence). The CDR3 nucleotides read TGTGCCAGCAGCTCCGGACTAGCGGGAGGGTACTACGAGCAGTACTTC. Residues: CASSSGLAGGYYEQYF.

This chain joins TRBV18 and TRBJ2-1, with 9 bases lining up with TRBD2. The CDR3 runs 16 residues. V lost 0 bases to trimming and J lost 9 bases; unmatched junction nucleotides: 9. Germline V gives CDR1 KGHSH, CDR2 LQKENI. Here the CDR3 reads CASSPPASGIGSEQFF. CDR3 bases: TGTGCCAGCTCACCACCGGCTAGCGGGATCGGTAGTGAGCAGTTCTTC.

This clone was picked up a small number of times. The J gene is TRBJ2-3, the V gene TRBV15, with 9 bases that match TRBD2. The germline V gene encodes CDR1 LNHNV and CDR2 YYDKDF (reference sequence). The CDR3 extends over 20 amino acids. Germline trimming cut 1 base from V and 4 bases from J; bases unmatched to any gene: 18. The CDR3 protein is CATSRGNSRRSGRKSDTQYF. The CDR3 bases are TGTGCCACCAGCAGAGGAAATTCAAGGAGGAGCGGGAGGAAATCAGATACGCAGTATTTT.

The chain uses TRBV7-2 and TRBJ2-5; 7 bases map to TRBD2. The V segment lost 1 base and the J segment 5 bases; nucleotides outside the gene matches: 16. CDR1 and CDR2 (germline): SGHTA, FQGNSA. The CDR3 contains 18 residues. CDR3 in amino acids: CASSLVFSGGGPWETQYF. As DNA, the CDR3 is TGTGCCAGCAGCTTAGTATTCTCGGGAGGCGGACCGTGGGAGACCCAGTACTTC.

This clone was observed a handful of times. The gene calls are TRBV5-5 and TRBJ1-2; no definite D call. V was shortened by 10 bases and J by 4 bases, with 20 bases between the two germline ends. The germline V gene encodes CDR1 SGHKS and CDR2 YYEKEE (reference sequence). The CDR3 loop spans 14 amino acids. CDR3 sequence: CACSRQAEGYGYTF. CDR3 coding DNA: TGTGCCTGTAGTAGACAAGCGGAAGGCTATGGCTACACCTTC.

This clone turned up a few times. The J gene is TRBJ2-1, the V gene TRBV7-2; 9 nucleotides line up with TRBD2. This CDR3 is built from 17 residues. The V and J ends lost 4 bases and 1 base, in that order; junction bases with no gene match: 8. Germline CDR1 SGHTA, CDR2 FQGNSA. The CDR3 DNA reads as TGTGCCAGCAGCTCCCGAGCTAGCGGGATGTCCTACAATGAGCAGTTCTTC. Translation gives CASSSRASGMSYNEQFF.

This clone was counted a few times. This chain connects TRBV29-1 to TRBJ2-5, with 9 positions matching TRBD2. The J call is doubtful: the DNA matches TRBJ2-7 better. This CDR3 spans 13 amino acids. Germline CDR1 and CDR2: SQVTM and ANQGSEA. The CDR3 DNA follows: TGCAGCGTCCGAGCGGGAGGCGTCTACGAGCAGTACTTC. It encodes CSVRAGGVYEQYF.

This clone was observed a few times. V gene TRBV27 combines with J gene TRBJ2-3; TRBD1 matches at 10 bases. V dropped 3 bases and J dropped 4; count of bases not matched to a gene: 4. The germline V gene encodes CDR1 MNHEY and CDR2 SMNVEV (reference sequence). CDR3 size: 15 residues. The CDR3 loop reads CASSFFGQGADTQYF. CDR3 nucleotides: TGTGCCAGCAGTTTTTTCGGACAGGGGGCAGATACGCAGTATTTT.

This clone has more than one count but fewer than ten. This sequence joins TRBV7-2 and TRBJ1-2; 7 bases map to TRBD1. Germline loops: CDR1 SGHTA, CDR2 FQGNSA. This CDR3 is 15 amino acids long. With 5 bases clipped from V and 4 bases from J, the junction kept 10 bases outside the gene matches. The CDR3 DNA reads as TGTGCCAGCAGCGCCCTACAGGGGCGATCCTATGGCTACACCTTC. It specifies CASSALQGRSYGYTF.

This chain connects TRBV19 to TRBJ1-5; 7 bases line up with TRBD1. V lost 6 bases, J lost 5 bases, and 10 bases stayed unmatched. The CDR3 is 15 residues long. Germline assignment: CDR1 LNHDA and CDR2 SQIVND (reference sequence). CDR3 nucleotides: TGTGCCAGTAGCCACCGGGCAGGGGGGGATCAGCCCCAGCATTTT. This sequence encodes CASSHRAGGDQPQHF.

The rearrangement links TRBV18 to TRBJ2-7, with 10 bases matching TRBD2. The CDR3 spans 14 residues. V lost 0 bases and J lost 5; bases outside the gene matches: 1. Germline values: CDR1 KGHSH, CDR2 LQKENI. The CDR3 sequence is CASSPPLAGDEQYF. The CDR3 nucleotides read TGTGCCAGCTCACCACCCCTAGCGGGAGACGAGCAGTACTTC.

Only a few counts were recorded for this clone. The rearrangement links TRBV7-9 to TRBJ2-3; D uncertain. V was pared by 1 base and J by 4 bases, with 6 bases between. Germline values: CDR1 SEHNR, CDR2 FQNEAQ (reference sequence). The CDR3 contains 13 residues. DNA of the CDR3: TGTGCCAGCAGCTTAGGTGTCTCAGATACGCAGTATTTT. This encodes CASSLGVSDTQYF.

This chain joins TRBV7-2 and TRBJ2-2; 7 bases are shared with TRBD1. Unmatched junction bases numbered 2, after V lost 2 bases and J lost 5 bases. Per germline, CDR1 SGHTA and CDR2 FQGNSA. There are 14 residues in the CDR3. CDR3 region: CASSLQGETGELFF. CDR3 sequence (DNA): TGTGCCAGCAGCTTACAGGGGGAGACCGGGGAGCTGTTTTTT.